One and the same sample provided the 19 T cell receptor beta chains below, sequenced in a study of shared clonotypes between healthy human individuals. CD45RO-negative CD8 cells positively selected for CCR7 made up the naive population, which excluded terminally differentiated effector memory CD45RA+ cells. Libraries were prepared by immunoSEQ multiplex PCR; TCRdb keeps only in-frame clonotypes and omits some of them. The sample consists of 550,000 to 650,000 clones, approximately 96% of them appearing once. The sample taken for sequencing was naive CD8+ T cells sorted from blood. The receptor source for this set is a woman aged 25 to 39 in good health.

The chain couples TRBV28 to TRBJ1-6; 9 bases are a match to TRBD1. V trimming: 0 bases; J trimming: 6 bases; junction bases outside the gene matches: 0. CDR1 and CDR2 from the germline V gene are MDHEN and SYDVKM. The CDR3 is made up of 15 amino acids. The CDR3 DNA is TGTGCCAGCAGTTTATGGGACAGGGGTAATTCACCCCTCCACTTT. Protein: CASSLWDRGNSPLHF.

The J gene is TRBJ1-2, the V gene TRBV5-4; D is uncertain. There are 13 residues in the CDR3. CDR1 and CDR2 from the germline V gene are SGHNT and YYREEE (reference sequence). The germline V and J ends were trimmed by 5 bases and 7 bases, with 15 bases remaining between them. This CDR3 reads CASSPASPGGYTF. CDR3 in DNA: TGTGCCAGCAGTCCCGCCTCCCCTGGTGGCTACACCTTC.

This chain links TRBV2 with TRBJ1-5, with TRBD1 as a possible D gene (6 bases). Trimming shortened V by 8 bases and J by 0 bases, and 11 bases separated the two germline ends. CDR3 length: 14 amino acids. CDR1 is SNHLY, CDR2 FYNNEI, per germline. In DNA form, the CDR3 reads TGTGCCAGCCGGGGGGCAGTTAGCAATCAGCCCCAGCATTTT. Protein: CASRGAVSNQPQHF.

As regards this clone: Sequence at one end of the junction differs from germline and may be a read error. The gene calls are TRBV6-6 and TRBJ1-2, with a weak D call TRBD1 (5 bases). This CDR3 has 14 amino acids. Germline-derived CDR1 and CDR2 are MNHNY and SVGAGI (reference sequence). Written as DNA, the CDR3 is TGTGCCAGCACAACCCCCGGGGACGGACTAGGAAAGGCCTTC. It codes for CASTTPGDGLGKAF.

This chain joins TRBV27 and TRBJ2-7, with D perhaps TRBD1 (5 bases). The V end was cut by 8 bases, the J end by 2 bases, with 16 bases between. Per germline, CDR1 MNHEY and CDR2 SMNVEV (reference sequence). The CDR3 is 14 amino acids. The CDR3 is CASADLGPPYEQYF. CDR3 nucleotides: TGTGCCAGCGCCGACTTGGGGCCGCCCTACGAGCAGTACTTC.

The CDR3 sequence is CASSVAGSGHEQYF. The CDR3 nucleotides are TGTGCCAGCAGCGTAGCAGGGTCGGGCCACGAGCAGTACTTC. The chain has TRBV9 and TRBJ2-7; a possible D gene is TRBD1 (5 bases). V was trimmed by 0 bases and J by 5 bases, leaving 12 bases between them. The CDR3 extends over 14 amino acids. The germline V gene encodes CDR1 SGDLS and CDR2 YYNGEE.

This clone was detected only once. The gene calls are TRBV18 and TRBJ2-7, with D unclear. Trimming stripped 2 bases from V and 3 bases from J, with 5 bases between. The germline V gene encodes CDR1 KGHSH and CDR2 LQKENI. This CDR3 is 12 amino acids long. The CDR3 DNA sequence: TGTGCCAGCTCACCAACAGACTACGAGCAGTACTTC. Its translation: CASSPTDYEQYF. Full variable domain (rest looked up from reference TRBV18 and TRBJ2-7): NAGVMQNPRHLVRRRGQEARLRCSPMKGHSHVYWYRQLPEEGLKFMVYLQKENIIDESGMPKERFSAEFPKEGPSILRIQQVVRGDSAAYFCASSPTDYEQYFGPGTRLTVT.

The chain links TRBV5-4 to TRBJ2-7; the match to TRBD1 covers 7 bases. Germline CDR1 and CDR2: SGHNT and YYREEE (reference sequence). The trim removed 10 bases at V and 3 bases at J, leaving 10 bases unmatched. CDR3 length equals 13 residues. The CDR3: CAAGTGDLYEQYF. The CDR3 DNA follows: TGTGCCGCCGGAACAGGGGACCTCTACGAGCAGTACTTC.

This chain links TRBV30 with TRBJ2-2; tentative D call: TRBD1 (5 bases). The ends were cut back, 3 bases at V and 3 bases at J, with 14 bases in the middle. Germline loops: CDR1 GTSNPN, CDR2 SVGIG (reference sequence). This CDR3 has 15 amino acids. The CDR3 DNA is TGTGCCTGGAGCCCGTTGACAGAGCACACCGGGGAGCTGTTTTTT. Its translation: CAWSPLTEHTGELFF. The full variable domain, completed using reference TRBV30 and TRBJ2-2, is SQTIHQWPATLVQPVGSPLSLECTVEGTSNPNLYWYRQAAGRGLQLLFYSVGIGQISSEVPQNLSASRPQDRQFILSSKKLLLSDSGFYLCAWSPLTEHTGELFFGEGSRLTVL.

The DNA for the CDR3 is TGTGCCAGCAGTGAATTCTGGGACACCCAAAAATTGGGGGATGAGCAGTTCTTC. Encoded protein: CASSEFWDTQKLGDEQFF. The V call is TRBV6-1, the J call TRBJ2-1, with D possibly TRBD1 on 6 matching bases. V was cut by 2 bases and J by 8 bases, with 25 bases left in between. CDR3 length: 18 amino acids. CDR1 is MNHNS and CDR2 is SASEGT in the germline V gene.

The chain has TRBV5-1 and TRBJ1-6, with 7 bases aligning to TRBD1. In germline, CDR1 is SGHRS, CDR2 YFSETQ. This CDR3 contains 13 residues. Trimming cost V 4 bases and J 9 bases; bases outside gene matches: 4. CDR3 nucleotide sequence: TGCGCCAGCAGCCCAGGGGGAAGTTCACCCCTCCACTTT. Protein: CASSPGGSSPLHF.

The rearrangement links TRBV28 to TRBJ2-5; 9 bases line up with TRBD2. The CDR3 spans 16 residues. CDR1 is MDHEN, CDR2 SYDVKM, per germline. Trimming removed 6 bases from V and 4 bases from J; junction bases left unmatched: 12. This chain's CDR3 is CASSLTGTSRRETQYF. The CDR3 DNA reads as TGTGCCAGCAGCCTAACCGGGACTAGCAGGAGAGAGACCCAGTACTTC. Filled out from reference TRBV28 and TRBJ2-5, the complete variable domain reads DVKVTQSSRYLVKRTGEKVFLECVQDMDHENMFWYRQDPGLGLRLIYFSYDVKMKEKGDIPEGYSVSREKKERFSLILESASTNQTSMYLCASSLTGTSRRETQYFGPGTRLLVL.

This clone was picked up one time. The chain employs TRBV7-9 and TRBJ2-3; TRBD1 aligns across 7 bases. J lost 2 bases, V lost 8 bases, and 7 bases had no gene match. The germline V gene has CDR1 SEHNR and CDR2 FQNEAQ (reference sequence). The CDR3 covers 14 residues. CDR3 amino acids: CASAGTAFTDTQYF. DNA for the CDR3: TGTGCCAGCGCCGGGACAGCCTTCACAGATACGCAGTATTTT.

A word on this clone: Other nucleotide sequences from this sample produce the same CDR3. The CDR3 nucleotides are TGTGCCAGCAGTTTATCTCGGAACACCGGGGAGCTGTTTTTT. Amino acids: CASSLSRNTGELFF. V is TRBV27 and J is TRBJ2-2; D unresolved. The CDR3 spans 14 residues. In germline, CDR1 is MNHEY, CDR2 SMNVEV (reference sequence). V was clipped by 0 bases and J by 1 base, with 3 bases between them.

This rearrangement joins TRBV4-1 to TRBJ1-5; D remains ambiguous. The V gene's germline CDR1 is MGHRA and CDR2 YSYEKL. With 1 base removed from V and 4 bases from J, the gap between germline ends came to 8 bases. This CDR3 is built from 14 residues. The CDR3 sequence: CASSQGLSNQPQHF. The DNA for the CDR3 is TGCGCCAGCAGCCAAGGGCTGAGTAATCAGCCCCAGCATTTT.

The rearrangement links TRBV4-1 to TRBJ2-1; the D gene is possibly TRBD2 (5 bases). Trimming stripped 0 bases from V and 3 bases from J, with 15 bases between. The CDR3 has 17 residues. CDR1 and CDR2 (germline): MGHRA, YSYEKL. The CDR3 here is CASSQDRGLGFYNEQFF. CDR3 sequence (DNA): TGCGCCAGCAGCCAAGATCGAGGGTTAGGGTTCTACAATGAGCAGTTCTTC.

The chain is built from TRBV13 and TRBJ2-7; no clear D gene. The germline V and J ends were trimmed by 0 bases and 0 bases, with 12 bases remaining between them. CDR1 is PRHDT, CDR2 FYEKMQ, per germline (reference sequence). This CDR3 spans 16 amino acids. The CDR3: CASSLGPATSSYEQYF. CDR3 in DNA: TGTGCCAGCAGCTTAGGCCCAGCGACAAGCTCCTACGAGCAGTACTTC.

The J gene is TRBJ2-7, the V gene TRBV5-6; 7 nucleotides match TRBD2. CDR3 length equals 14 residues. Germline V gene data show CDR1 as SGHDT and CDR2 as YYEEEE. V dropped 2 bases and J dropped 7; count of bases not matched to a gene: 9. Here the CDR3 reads CASSLAGSRDEQYF. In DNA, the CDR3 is TGTGCCAGCAGCTTAGCGGGGTCGCGTGATGAGCAGTACTTC.

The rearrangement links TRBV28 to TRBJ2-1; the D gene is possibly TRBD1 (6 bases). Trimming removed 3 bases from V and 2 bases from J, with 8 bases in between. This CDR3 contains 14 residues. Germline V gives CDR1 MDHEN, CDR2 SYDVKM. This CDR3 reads CASSLDSTYNEQFF. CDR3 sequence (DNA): TGTGCCAGCAGTTTGGACAGCACCTACAATGAGCAGTTCTTC.